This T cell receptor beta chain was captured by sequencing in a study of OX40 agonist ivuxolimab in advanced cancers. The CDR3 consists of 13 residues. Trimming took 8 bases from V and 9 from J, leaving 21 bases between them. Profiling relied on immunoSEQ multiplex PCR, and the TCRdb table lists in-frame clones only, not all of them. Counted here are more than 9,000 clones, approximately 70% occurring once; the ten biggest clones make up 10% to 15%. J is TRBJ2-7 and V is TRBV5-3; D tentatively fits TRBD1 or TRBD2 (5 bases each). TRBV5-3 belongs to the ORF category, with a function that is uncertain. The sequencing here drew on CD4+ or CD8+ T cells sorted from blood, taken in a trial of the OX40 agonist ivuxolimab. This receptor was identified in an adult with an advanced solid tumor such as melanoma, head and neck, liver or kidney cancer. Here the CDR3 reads CASSRDLGERQYF. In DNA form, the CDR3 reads TGTGCCAGCAGCCGGGACCTAGGGGAAAGGCAGTACTTC.